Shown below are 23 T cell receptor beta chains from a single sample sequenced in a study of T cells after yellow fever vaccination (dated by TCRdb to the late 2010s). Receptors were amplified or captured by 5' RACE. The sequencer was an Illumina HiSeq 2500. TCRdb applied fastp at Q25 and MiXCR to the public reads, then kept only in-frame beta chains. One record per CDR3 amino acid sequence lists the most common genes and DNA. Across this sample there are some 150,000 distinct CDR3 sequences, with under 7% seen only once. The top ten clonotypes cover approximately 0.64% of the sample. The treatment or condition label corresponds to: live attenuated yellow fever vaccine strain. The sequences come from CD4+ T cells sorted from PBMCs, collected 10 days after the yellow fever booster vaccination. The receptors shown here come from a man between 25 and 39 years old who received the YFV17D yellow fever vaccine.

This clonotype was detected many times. The CDR3 nucleotides read TGCAGTGCTAGTTCCCCTGGACTAGCGGGAGCAGAGACCCAGTACTTC. Its translation: CSASSPGLAGAETQYF. V and J are TRBV20-1 and TRBJ2-5; 13 bases are shared with TRBD2. Unmatched junction bases numbered 8, after V lost 3 bases and J lost 4 bases. This CDR3 comprises 16 residues. Germline-derived CDR1 and CDR2 are DFQATT and SNEGSKA (reference sequence).

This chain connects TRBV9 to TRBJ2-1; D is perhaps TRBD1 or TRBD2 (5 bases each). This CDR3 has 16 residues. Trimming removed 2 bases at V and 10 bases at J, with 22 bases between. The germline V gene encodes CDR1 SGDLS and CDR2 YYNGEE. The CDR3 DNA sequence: TGTGCCAGCAGCGTCAGGGCCGGGGCCCTACAAATAGAGCAGTTCTTC. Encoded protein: CASSVRAGALQIEQFF.

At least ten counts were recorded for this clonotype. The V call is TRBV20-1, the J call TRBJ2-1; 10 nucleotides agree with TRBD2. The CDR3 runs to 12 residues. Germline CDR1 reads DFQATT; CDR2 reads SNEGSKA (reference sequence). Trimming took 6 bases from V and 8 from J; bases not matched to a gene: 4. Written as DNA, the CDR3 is TGCAGTGCCACTAGCGGGATTGATGAGCAGTTCTTC. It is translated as CSATSGIDEQFF.

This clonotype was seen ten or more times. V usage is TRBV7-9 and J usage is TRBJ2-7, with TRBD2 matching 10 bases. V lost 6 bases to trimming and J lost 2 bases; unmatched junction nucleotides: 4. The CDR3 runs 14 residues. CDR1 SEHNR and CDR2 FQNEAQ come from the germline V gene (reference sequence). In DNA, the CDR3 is TGTGCCAGCAGTCTAGCGGGGGTTACCTACGAGCAGTACTTC. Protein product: CASSLAGVTYEQYF. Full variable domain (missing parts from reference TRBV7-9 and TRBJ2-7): DTGVSQNPRHKITKRGQNVTFRCDPISEHNRLYWYRQTLGQGPEFLTYFQNEAQLEKSRLLSDRFSAERPKGSFSTLEIQRTEQGDSAMYLCASSLAGVTYEQYFGPGTRLTVT.

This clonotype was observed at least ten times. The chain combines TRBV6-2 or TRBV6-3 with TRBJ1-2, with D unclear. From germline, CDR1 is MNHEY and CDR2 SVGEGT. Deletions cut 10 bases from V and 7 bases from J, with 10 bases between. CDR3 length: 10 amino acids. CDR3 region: CATQRGGYTF. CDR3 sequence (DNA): TGTGCCACTCAACGGGGTGGCTACACCTTC.

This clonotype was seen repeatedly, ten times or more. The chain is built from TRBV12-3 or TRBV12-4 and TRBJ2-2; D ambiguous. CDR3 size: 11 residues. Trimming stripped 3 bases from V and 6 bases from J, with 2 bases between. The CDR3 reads CASSFPGELFF. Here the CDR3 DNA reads TGTGCCAGCAGTTTCCCCGGGGAGCTGTTTTTT.

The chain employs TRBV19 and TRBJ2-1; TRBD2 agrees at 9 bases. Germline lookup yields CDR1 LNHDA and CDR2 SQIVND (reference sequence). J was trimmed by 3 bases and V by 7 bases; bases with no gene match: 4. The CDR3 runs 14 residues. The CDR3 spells CASKRLADYNEQFF. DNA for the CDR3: TGTGCCAGTAAAAGACTAGCGGACTACAATGAGCAGTTCTTC.

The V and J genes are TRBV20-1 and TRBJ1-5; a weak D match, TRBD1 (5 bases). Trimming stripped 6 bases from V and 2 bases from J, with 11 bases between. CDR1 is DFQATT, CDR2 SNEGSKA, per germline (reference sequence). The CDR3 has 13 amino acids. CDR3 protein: CSAVIGGNQPQHF. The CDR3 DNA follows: TGCAGTGCCGTTATAGGGGGCAATCAGCCCCAGCATTTT.

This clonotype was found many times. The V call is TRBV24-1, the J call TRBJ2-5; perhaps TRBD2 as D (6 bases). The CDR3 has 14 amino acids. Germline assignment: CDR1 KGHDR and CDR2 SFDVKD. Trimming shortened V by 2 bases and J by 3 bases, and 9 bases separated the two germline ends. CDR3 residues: CATSDSRREETQYF. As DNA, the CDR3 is TGTGCCACCAGTGATTCCAGGAGGGAAGAGACCCAGTACTTC.

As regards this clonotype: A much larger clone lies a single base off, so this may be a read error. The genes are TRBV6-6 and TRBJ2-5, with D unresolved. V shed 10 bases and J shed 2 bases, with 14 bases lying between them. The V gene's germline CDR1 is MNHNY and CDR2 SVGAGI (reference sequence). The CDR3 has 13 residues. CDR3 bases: TGTGCCACCACCCGGTCGGCACAAGAGACCCAGTACTTC. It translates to CATTRSAQETQYF.

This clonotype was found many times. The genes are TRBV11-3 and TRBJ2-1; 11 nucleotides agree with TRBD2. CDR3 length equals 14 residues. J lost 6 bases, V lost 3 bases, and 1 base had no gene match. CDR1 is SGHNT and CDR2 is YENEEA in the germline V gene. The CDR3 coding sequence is TGTGCCAGCAGCTTCGGGACTAGCGGCAATGAGCAGTTCTTC. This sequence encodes CASSFGTSGNEQFF.

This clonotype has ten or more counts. CDR3 coding DNA: TGTGCCAGCAGCGGAGGACATTTCTCTGGAAACACCATATATTTT. Protein product: CASSGGHFSGNTIYF. The chain is built from TRBV9 and TRBJ1-3; tentative D call: TRBD1 (5 bases). Per germline, CDR1 SGDLS and CDR2 YYNGEE. This CDR3 comprises 15 residues. Trimming pared 3 bases from V and 0 bases from J, leaving 10 bases between.

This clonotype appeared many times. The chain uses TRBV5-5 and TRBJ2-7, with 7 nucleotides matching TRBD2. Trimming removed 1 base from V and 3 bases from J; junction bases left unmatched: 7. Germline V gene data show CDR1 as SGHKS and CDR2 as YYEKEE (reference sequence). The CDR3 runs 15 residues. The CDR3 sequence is CASSLSASGVYEQYF. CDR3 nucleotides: TGTGCCAGCAGCTTGTCGGCTAGCGGAGTCTACGAGCAGTACTTC.

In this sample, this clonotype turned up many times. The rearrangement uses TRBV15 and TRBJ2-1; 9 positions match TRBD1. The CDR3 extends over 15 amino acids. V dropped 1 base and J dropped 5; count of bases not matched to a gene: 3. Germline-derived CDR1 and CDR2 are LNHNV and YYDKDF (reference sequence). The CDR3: CATSRGGQGHNEQFF. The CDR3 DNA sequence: TGTGCCACCAGCAGAGGGGGACAGGGTCACAATGAGCAGTTCTTC.

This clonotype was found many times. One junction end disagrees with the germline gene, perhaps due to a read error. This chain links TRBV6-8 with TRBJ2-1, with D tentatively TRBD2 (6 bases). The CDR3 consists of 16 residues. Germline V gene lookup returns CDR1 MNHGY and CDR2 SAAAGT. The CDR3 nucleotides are TGTGCCAGCAGTCGTCAAAACGAAAGGCCGGGACTGCTAAGGGTCTTC. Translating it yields CASSRQNERPGLLRVF.

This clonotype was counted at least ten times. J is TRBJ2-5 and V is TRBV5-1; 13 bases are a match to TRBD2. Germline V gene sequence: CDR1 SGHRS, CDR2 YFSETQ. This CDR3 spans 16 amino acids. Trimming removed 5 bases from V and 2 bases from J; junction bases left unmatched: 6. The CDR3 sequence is CASRTGTSGVQETQYF. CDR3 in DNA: TGCGCCAGCAGAACCGGGACTAGCGGGGTACAAGAGACCCAGTACTTC. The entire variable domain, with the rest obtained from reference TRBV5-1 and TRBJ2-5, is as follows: KAGVTQTPRYLIKTRGQQVTLSCSPISGHRSVSWYQQTPGQGLQFLFEYFSETQRNKGNFPGRFSGRQFSNSRSEMNVSTLELGDSALYLCASRTGTSGVQETQYFGPGTRLLVL.

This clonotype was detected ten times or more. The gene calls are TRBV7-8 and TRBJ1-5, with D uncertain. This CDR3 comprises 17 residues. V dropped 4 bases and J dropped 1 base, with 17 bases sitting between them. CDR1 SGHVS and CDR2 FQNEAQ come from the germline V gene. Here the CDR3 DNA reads TGTGCCAGCAGCTCTAGCGGCGGTTACAGAAGCAATCAGCCCCAGCATTTT. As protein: CASSSSGGYRSNQPQHF. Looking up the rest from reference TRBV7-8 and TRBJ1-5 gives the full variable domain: GAGVSQSPRYKVAKRGQDVALRCDPISGHVSLFWYQQALGQGPEFLTYFQNEAQLDKSGLPSDRFFAERPEGSVSTLKIQRTQQEDSAVYLCASSSSGGYRSNQPQHFGDGTRLSIL.

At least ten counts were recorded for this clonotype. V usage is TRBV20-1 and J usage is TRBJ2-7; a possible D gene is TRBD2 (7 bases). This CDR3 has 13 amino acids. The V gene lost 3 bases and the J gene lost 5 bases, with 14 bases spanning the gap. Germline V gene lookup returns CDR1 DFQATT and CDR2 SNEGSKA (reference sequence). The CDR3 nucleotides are TGCAGTGCTAGGTTGGGGGGGGGCCACGAGCAGTACTTC. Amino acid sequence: CSARLGGGHEQYF.

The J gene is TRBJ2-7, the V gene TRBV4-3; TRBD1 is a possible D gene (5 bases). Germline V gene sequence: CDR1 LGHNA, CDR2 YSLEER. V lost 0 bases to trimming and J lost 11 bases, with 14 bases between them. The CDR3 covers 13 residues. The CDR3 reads CASSQDRGSREYF. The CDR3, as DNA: TGCGCCAGCAGCCAAGATAGGGGTAGCCGCGAGTACTTC.

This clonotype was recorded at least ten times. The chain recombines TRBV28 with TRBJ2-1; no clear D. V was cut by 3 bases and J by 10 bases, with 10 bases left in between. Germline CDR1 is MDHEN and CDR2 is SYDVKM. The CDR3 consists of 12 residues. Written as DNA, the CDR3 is TGTGCCAGCAGTTTGTTCGAGAGGGAGCAGTTCTTC. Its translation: CASSLFEREQFF.

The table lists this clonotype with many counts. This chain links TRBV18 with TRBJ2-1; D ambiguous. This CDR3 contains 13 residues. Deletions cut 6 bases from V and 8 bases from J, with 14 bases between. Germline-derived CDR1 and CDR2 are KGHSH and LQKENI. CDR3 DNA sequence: TGTGCCAGCTCCCCCTTTAGCAGCGATGAGCAGTTCTTC. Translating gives CASSPFSSDEQFF. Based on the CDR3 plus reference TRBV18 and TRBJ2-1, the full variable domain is NAGVMQNPRHLVRRRGQEARLRCSPMKGHSHVYWYRQLPEEGLKFMVYLQKENIIDESGMPKERFSAEFPKEGPSILRIQQVVRGDSAAYFCASSPFSSDEQFFGPGTRLTVL.

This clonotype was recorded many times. The CDR3 DNA sequence: TGTGCCAGCGCTCCCTTCGTACACGAGCAGTACTTC. It specifies CASAPFVHEQYF. This rearrangement joins TRBV7-2 to TRBJ2-7; D is unresolved. The CDR3 length is 12 residues. Deletions cut 8 bases from V and 5 bases from J, with 13 bases between. Germline CDR1 SGHTA, CDR2 FQGNSA. Looking up the rest from reference TRBV7-2 and TRBJ2-7 gives the full variable domain: GAGVSQSPSNKVTEKGKDVELRCDPISGHTALYWYRQSLGQGLEFLIYFQGNSAPDKSGLPSDRFSAERTGGSVSTLTIQRTQQEDSAVYLCASAPFVHEQYFGPGTRLTVT.

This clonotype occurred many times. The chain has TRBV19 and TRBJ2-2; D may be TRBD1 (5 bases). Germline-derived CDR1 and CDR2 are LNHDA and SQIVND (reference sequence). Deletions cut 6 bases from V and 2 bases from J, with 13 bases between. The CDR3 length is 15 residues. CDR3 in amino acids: CASRVDSLNTGELFF. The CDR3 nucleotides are TGTGCCAGTAGAGTAGACAGCTTAAACACCGGGGAGCTGTTTTTT.